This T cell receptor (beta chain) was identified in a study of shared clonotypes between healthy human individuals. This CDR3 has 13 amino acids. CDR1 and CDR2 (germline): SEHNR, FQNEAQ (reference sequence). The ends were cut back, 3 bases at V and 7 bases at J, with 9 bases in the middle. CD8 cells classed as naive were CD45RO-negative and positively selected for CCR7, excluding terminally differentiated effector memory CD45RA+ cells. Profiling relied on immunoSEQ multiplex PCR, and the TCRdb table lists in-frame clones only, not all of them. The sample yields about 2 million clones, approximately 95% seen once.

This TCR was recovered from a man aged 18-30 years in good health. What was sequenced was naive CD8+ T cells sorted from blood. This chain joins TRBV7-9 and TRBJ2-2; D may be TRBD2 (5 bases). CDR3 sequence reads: CASSFSGGGELFF. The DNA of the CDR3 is TGTGCCAGCAGCTTCAGCGGCGGCGGGGAGCTGTTTTTT.